This T cell receptor beta chain was found in a study of OX40 agonist ivuxolimab in advanced cancers. Study in general: Patients were given ivuxolimab, an antibody that agonizes OX40 (CD134). Allowance was made for prior anti-PD-1, anti-PD-L1 or anti-CTLA-4 therapy, and about 44% had some.

Patients were ineligible given autoimmune disease history or systemic immunosuppression. This clone has a handful of counts. The repertoire was sequenced with immunoSEQ multiplex PCR; TCRdb's copy has only in-frame clones and lacks some. The top ten hold around 2.5% of the sample, which has tens of thousands of clones, around 87% seen once. Germline CDR1 reads LNHDA; CDR2 reads SQIVND (reference sequence). The length of the CDR3 is 12 residues. Trimming removed 5 bases at V and 6 bases at J, with 10 bases between. The sequencing used CD4+ or CD8+ T cells sorted from blood, collected in a trial of the OX40 agonist ivuxolimab. The TCR originated in an adult with an advanced solid tumor such as melanoma, head and neck, liver or kidney cancer. V usage is TRBV19 and J usage is TRBJ1-2, with a tentative D call TRBD1 (5 bases). The CDR3 DNA follows: TGTGCCAGTAGTTATCAGGGTGATGGCTACACCTTC. Protein product: CASSYQGDGYTF.